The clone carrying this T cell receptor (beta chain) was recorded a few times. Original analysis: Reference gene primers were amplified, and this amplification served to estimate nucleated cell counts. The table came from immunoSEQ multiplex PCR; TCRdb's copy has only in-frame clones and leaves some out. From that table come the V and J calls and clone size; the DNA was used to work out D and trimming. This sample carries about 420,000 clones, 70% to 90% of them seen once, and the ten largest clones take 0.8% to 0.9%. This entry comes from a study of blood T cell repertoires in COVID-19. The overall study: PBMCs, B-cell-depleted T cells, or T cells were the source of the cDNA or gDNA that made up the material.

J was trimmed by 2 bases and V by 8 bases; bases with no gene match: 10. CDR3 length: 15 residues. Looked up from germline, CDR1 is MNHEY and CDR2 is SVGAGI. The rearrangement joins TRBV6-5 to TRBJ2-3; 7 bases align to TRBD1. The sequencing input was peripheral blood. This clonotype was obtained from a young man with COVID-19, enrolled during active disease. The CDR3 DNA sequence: TGTGCCAGCCAACCGGGACAGAGAATCACAGATACGCAGTATTTT. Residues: CASQPGQRITDTQYF.